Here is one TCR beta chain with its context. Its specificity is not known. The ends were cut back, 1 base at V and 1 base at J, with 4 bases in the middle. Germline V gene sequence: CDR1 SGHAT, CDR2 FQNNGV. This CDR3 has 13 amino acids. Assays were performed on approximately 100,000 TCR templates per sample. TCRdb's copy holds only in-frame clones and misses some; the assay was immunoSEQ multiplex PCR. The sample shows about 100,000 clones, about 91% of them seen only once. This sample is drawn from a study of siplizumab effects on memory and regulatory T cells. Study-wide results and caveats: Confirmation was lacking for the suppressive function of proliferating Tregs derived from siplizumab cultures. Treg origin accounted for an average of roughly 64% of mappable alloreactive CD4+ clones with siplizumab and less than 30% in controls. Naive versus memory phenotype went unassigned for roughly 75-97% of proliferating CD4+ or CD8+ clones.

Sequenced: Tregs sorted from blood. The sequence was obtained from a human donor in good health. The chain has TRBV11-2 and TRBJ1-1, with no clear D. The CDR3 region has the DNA TGTGCCAGCAGCTTAGGCAGGAACACTGAAGCTTTCTTT. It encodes CASSLGRNTEAFF.